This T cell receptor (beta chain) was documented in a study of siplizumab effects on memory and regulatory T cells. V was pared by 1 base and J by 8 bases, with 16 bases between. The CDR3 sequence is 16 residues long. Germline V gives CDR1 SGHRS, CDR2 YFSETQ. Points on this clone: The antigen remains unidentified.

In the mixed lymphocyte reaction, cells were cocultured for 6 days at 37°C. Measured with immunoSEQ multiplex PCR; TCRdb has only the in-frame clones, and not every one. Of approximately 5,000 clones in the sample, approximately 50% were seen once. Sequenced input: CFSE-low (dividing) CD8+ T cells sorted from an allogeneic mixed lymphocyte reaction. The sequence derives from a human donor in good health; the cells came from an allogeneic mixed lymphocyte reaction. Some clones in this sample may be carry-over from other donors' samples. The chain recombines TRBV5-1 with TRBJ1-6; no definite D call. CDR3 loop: CASSLQGQRIYSPLHF. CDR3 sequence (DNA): TGCGCCAGCAGCTTGCAAGGGCAACGGATCTATTCACCCCTCCACTTT.